This T cell receptor (beta chain) is drawn from a study of T cell repertoires in cytomegalovirus infection. The overall study: Selection of CMV epitopes for the study included recently identified HLA-C-restricted and well-studied HLA-B-restricted ones. TCR beta signatures that were public indicated CMV infection and matching HLA type. Regarding the study as a whole: Clonotypes of TCR beta that were HLA-C-restricted and CMV-specific dominated the ex vivo response.

This clonotype appeared a few times. Its antigen is still unknown. TCRdb reprocessed the reads via MiXCR and lists one record per CDR3 protein. Counted here are approximately 56,000 distinct CDR3 sequences, about 20% occurring once; the ten biggest clones make up around 80%. V lost 2 bases and J lost 5, with 13 bases in between. Germline V gene lookup returns CDR1 SGHDN and CDR2 FVKESK. CDR3 length: 14 amino acids. The chain links TRBV14 to TRBJ2-7; TRBD1 or TRBD2 may be the D gene (5 bases each). The source is a human donor in good health (CMV status not recorded). Some clones in this sample may be carry-over from other donors' samples. This material consisted of CD8+ T cells from cultured PBMCs, taken from culture after CMV antigen stimulation. DNA of the CDR3: TGTGCCAGCAGCCAATTTGAGGGACGCCACGAGCAGTACTTC. This encodes CASSQFEGRHEQYF.